These T cell receptor beta chains were read from a single sample in a study of T cell responses to AZD1222 COVID-19 vaccine. Only in-frame clones appear in the TCRdb table, and some are missing; sequencing was by immunoSEQ multiplex PCR. The sample has 100,000 to 120,000 clones, around 82% seen once. The sample consisted of peripheral blood, taken on day 0 of AZD1222 vaccination. The receptors stem from an adult in good health. The CDR3 runs from the conserved cysteine through the conserved F or W. The D gene is left open where the match is weak. Some rows mark clone size as missing; the rest say once, few, many or name a class of expanded clone.

J gene,D gene,V gene,clone size,CDR3 protein,CDR3 DNA
TRBJ1-1,NA,TRBV29-1,NA,CSVTPDGHTEAFF,TGCAGCGTCACACCCGATGGACACACTGAAGCTTTCTTT
TRBJ2-7,TRBD1,TRBV24-1,once,CATSFSGQGVGEQYF,TGTGCCACCAGTTTTTCGGGACAGGGGGTTGGCGAGCAGTACTTC
TRBJ2-7,TRBD2,TRBV19,NA,CASSPEGGGSSYEQYF,TGTGCCAGTAGTCCCGAGGGTGGCGGGAGCTCCTACGAGCAGTACTTC
TRBJ2-7,TRBD1,TRBV13,NA,CASTPGQGGEQYF,TGTGCCAGCACCCCGGGACAGGGCGGCGAGCAGTACTTC
TRBJ2-7,TRBD2,TRBV4-3,NA,CASSQDPSGGPYEQYF,TGCGCCAGCAGCCAAGATCCTAGCGGGGGTCCCTACGAGCAGTACTTC
TRBJ1-2,TRBD1,TRBV7-9,NA,CASSYTQGNGYTF,TGTGCCAGCAGCTATACACAGGGGAACGGCTACACCTTC
TRBJ1-5,NA,TRBV7-2,once,CASSLRAHSNQPQHF,TGTGCCAGCAGCTTAAGGGCTCATAGCAATCAGCCCCAGCATTTT
TRBJ2-3,TRBD2,TRBV5-1,once,CASSPQAGTDTQYF,TGCGCCAGCAGCCCGCAAGCGGGAACAGATACGCAGTATTTT
TRBJ2-5,NA,TRBV5-4,once,CASSLDPVGETQYF,TGTGCCAGCAGCTTGGATCCGGTAGGGGAGACCCAGTACTTC
TRBJ2-7,NA,TRBV4-3,once,CASSQDERSYEQYF,TGCGCCAGCAGCCAAGACGAGAGGTCCTACGAGCAGTACTTC
TRBJ2-4,TRBD2,TRBV29-1,NA,CSVDSGGGDIQYF,TGCAGCGTTGATAGCGGGGGCGGGGACATTCAGTACTTC
TRBJ2-6,TRBD1,TRBV18,NA,CASSRDRAGANVLTF,TGTGCCAGCTCACGCGACAGGGCTGGGGCCAACGTCCTGACTTTC
TRBJ2-7,TRBD1,TRBV5-1,few,CASSLRGTGDIEQYF,TGCGCCAGCAGCTTGAGGGGGACAGGGGACATTGAGCAGTACTTC
TRBJ1-2,NA,TRBV1,NA,CTPPKVGYTF,TGCACCCCCCCCAAGGTCGGCTACACCTTC
TRBJ2-3,TRBD1,TRBV9,NA,CASSLQGERDTQYF,TGTGCCAGCAGCTTACAGGGGGAGCGCGATACGCAGTATTTT
TRBJ1-6,NA,TRBV11-2,NA,CASSFDRSSYNSPLHF,TGTGCCAGCAGCTTTGACAGGAGCTCCTATAATTCACCCCTCCACTTT
TRBJ2-2,TRBD2,TRBV5-4,NA,CASSYRGLAGGNGGELFF,TGTGCCAGCAGCTATCGGGGACTAGCGGGAGGAAATGGCGGGGAGCTGTTTTTT
TRBJ2-3,TRBD2,TRBV18,few,CASSPPRTSGPSTDTQYF,TGTGCCAGCTCACCTCCACGGACTAGCGGACCTAGCACAGATACGCAGTATTTT